The present T cell receptor (beta chain) was sequenced within a study of monozygotic twins with inflammatory bowel disease. The CDR3 length is 14 residues. CDR1 is LNHDA and CDR2 is SQIVND in the germline V gene (reference sequence). In regard to this clonotype: Its antigen is not identified.

UMIs incorporating a 6-nucleotide sample barcode were appended by means of template switching. With about 15 and 9 cycles respectively, two nested PCRs were carried out on TCRalpha and TCRbeta cDNA. From its re-call of the 5' RACE reads, TCRdb lists each CDR3 protein once, without DNA. The specimen's table records around 210,000 distinct CDR3 sequences. Findings and caveats of the study: Healthy co-twins exceeded IBD patients in TCRbeta diversity as measured by inverse Simpson. Twins classed as concordant or discordant showed no difference in repertoire similarity, possibly from limited power.

The material sequenced was blood. The J gene is TRBJ2-2, the V gene TRBV19. This TCR was sampled from a human donor with ulcerative colitis or Crohn's disease, or a healthy co-twin of an affected twin (not recorded which). The CDR3 protein is CASSIPVTTGELFF. Full variable domain (remainder filled in from reference TRBV19 and TRBJ2-2): DGGITQSPKYLFRKEGQNVTLSCEQNLNHDAMYWYRQDPGQGLRLIYYSQIVNDFQKGDIAEGYSVSREKKESFPLTVTSAQKNPTAFYLCASSIPVTTGELFFGEGSRLTVL.